The 13 T cell receptor beta chains below all came from one sample that was sequenced in a study of Ad26.COV2.S vaccination and SARS-CoV-2 variants (dated by TCRdb to the early 2020s). According to the study, the label for this sample's treatment or condition signals: some 20 received Ad26.COV2.S at low or high dose, single or two shots; five or six received placebo; per-sample allocation not given. Repertoires of vaccine and placebo recipients were sequenced from samples taken on day 63 after the first injection. The library was generated by the immunoSEQ multiplex PCR assay. TCRdb's version of the immuneACCESS table is confined to in-frame rearrangements and falls short of the full clone set. An unresolved V gene accounts for under half of the shortfall where checked; the remainder is of unknown origin. The sample table holds about 330,000 clones, of which roughly 88% were seen once. The top ten hold 5.5% of the sample.

Specimen: peripheral blood, collected in a trial of Ad26.COV2.S vaccine versus placebo. These TCRs come from a person between 18 and 59 years old who received the Ad26.COV2.S COVID-19 vaccine or a placebo.

To note about this clone: At one end, the junction sequence differs from germline, possibly due to a read error. In DNA form, the CDR3 reads TGTGCCGGCAGCCTTCGGGACACCGCCTATGGCTACACCTTC. Translated: CAGSLRDTAYGYTF. This sequence joins TRBV7-9 and TRBJ1-2; D may be TRBD1 (6 bases). Germline-derived CDR1 and CDR2 are SEHNR and FQNEAQ (reference sequence). The CDR3 consists of 14 residues.

This clone occurred a few times. The chain combines TRBV2 with TRBJ1-2; 8 bases match TRBD1. This CDR3 is built from 13 residues. V lost 6 bases and J lost 6; bases outside the gene matches: 6. Germline V gene data show CDR1 as SNHLY and CDR2 as FYNNEI. For the CDR3, the DNA is TGTGCCAGCAGGCTACAGGGGGGAGATGGCTACACCTTC. Translation: CASRLQGGDGYTF.

The chain is built from TRBV19 and TRBJ2-3; 12 bases fit TRBD2. The V gene end was trimmed by 3 bases and the J gene end by 3 bases; junction bases not matched to a gene: 1. The germline V gene encodes CDR1 LNHDA and CDR2 SQIVND (reference sequence). The CDR3 length is 15 residues. CDR3 DNA: TGTGCCAGTAGTATGACTAGCGGGAGTACAGATACGCAGTATTTT. The encoded protein is CASSMTSGSTDTQYF.

The rearrangement joins TRBV5-5 to TRBJ2-1; D ambiguous. Deletions cut 0 bases from V and 3 bases from J, with 13 bases between. Germline values: CDR1 SGHKS, CDR2 YYEKEE (reference sequence). This CDR3 is 16 amino acids long. DNA for the CDR3: TGTGCCAGCAGCTTGGGACATCTGACGAACTACAATGAGCAGTTCTTC. This translates into CASSLGHLTNYNEQFF.

The sample holds a few counts of this clone. V is TRBV5-4 and J is TRBJ2-2, with D perhaps being TRBD1 or TRBD2 (6 bases each). The CDR3 covers 16 residues. Between the trimmed V and J ends, which lost 0 bases and 1 base, there was a span of 10 bases. CDR1 and CDR2 (germline): SGHNT, YYREEE (reference sequence). The CDR3 protein is CASSLAGAENTGELFF. The DNA for the CDR3 is TGTGCCAGCAGCTTGGCGGGGGCCGAGAACACCGGGGAGCTGTTTTTT.

V usage is TRBV7-9 and J usage is TRBJ1-2; a possible D gene is TRBD1 (6 bases). CDR1 is SEHNR and CDR2 is FQNEAQ in the germline V gene (reference sequence). The CDR3 loop spans 17 amino acids. V gave up 5 bases and J gave up 4 bases, with 23 bases separating them. CDR3 residues: CASSPLGGLFYSYGYTF. The CDR3 DNA reads TGTGCCAGCAGCCCCCTCGGGGGGCTCTTTTATAGCTATGGCTACACCTTC. The full variable domain, its missing parts supplied by reference TRBV7-9 and TRBJ1-2, is DTGVSQNPRHKITKRGQNVTFRCDPISEHNRLYWYRQTLGQGPEFLTYFQNEAQLEKSRLLSDRFSAERPKGSFSTLEIQRTEQGDSAMYLCASSPLGGLFYSYGYTFGSGTRLTVV.

This chain connects TRBV5-1 to TRBJ2-7; TRBD2 matches 13 bases. Germline V gene lookup returns CDR1 SGHRS and CDR2 YFSETQ. Unmatched junction bases numbered 2, after V lost 3 bases and J lost 2 bases. This CDR3 is built from 15 residues. CDR3 region: CASSWGTSGTYEQYV. The CDR3 DNA reads TGCGCCAGCAGCTGGGGGACTAGCGGGACCTACGAGCAGTACGTC.

The chain uses TRBV19 and TRBJ1-2; D not resolved. Germline CDR1 and CDR2: LNHDA and SQIVND (reference sequence). The CDR3 spans 12 residues. V was cut by 4 bases and J by 6 bases, with 9 bases left in between. The CDR3 protein is CASSTDPHGYTF. CDR3 DNA: TGTGCCAGTAGTACTGACCCACATGGCTACACCTTC.

This sequence joins TRBV7-9 and TRBJ1-3; TRBD1 matches at 8 bases. The ends lost 5 bases at V and 0 bases at J; junction bases unmatched: 6. The CDR3 runs 16 residues. Germline CDR1 reads SEHNR; CDR2 reads FQNEAQ (reference sequence). CDR3 loop: CASSPTGGNSGNTIYF. CDR3 sequence (DNA): TGTGCCAGCAGCCCAACAGGGGGAAACTCTGGAAACACCATATATTTT. The variable domain in full, with the rest retrieved from reference TRBV7-9 and TRBJ1-3, is DTGVSQNPRHKITKRGQNVTFRCDPISEHNRLYWYRQTLGQGPEFLTYFQNEAQLEKSRLLSDRFSAERPKGSFSTLEIQRTEQGDSAMYLCASSPTGGNSGNTIYFGEGSWLTVV.

The chain has TRBV7-3 and TRBJ2-2, with 10 bases lining up with TRBD2. There are 16 residues in the CDR3. With V trimmed by 5 bases and J by 3 bases, 6 bases remained unmatched. The germline V gene has CDR1 SGHTA and CDR2 FQGTGA. The CDR3 DNA sequence: TGTGCCAGCAGCCGGCTAGCGGGAGCTGACACCGGGGAGCTGTTTTTT. Translated, it gives CASSRLAGADTGELFF. Based on the CDR3 plus reference TRBV7-3 and TRBJ2-2, the full variable domain is GAGVSQTPSNKVTEKGKYVELRCDPISGHTALYWYRQSLGQGPEFLIYFQGTGAADDSGLPNDRFFAVRPEGSVSTLKIQRTERGDSAVYLCASSRLAGADTGELFFGEGSRLTVL.

This chain connects TRBV7-2 to TRBJ2-7; TRBD2 agrees at 8 bases. Per the germline V gene, CDR1 is SGHTA and CDR2 is FQGNSA. Losses at the gene ends were 4 bases for V and 6 bases for J; bases not matched to a gene: 5. This CDR3 is built from 13 residues. The CDR3 loop reads CASSSRGGLEQYF. The CDR3, as DNA: TGTGCCAGCAGCTCCCGCGGGGGGCTCGAGCAGTACTTC.

The chain uses TRBV27 and TRBJ1-1; 10 bases fit TRBD1. CDR1 is MNHEY and CDR2 is SMNVEV in the germline V gene (reference sequence). The CDR3 contains 13 residues. Trimming at V came to 3 bases and at J to 6 bases, leaving 1 base not matched to a gene. The CDR3 here is CASSLGQGSEAFF. The CDR3 DNA reads TGTGCCAGCAGTTTGGGACAGGGGTCTGAAGCTTTCTTT.

The table lists this clone with a count of one. The chain is built from TRBV4-3 and TRBJ1-2; no definite D call. The CDR3 loop spans 13 amino acids. Deletions cut 5 bases from V and 4 bases from J, with 11 bases between. CDR1 and CDR2 (germline): LGHNA, YSLEER. The CDR3 spells CASSTRKGYGYTF. The CDR3 bases are TGCGCCAGCAGCACCCGGAAGGGCTATGGCTACACCTTC.